The present TCR beta chain was sequenced within a study of post-analysis software for immune sequencing data. Study-level results: Higher frequency in patients than in controls was seen for about five TRBV segments, with TRBV5-6, TRBV5-1 and TRBV20-1 among them. Significantly lower normalized Chao1 diversity was seen in multiple sclerosis patients than in controls. Samples from one preparation batch, clustered by F measure, grouped strongly together.

J gave up 1 base and V 6 bases, and 3 bases lay outside the gene matches. Looked up from germline, CDR1 is MNHEY and CDR2 is SMNVEV (reference sequence). The length of the CDR3 is 13 residues. Carried by the TCR beta cDNA libraries were unique molecular identifiers. Around 450,000 cDNA molecules were recovered from an input of 1 to 10 million T cells. Via MiXCR, TCRdb re-called the PCR reads, giving one row per CDR3 protein. This sample has fewer than 850,000 distinct CDR3 sequences, with roughly 27% found just once. Details on this clonotype: Its specificity is unknown. Since a much larger clone is just one base distant, this may be a read error.

The TCR comes from a girl aged 10-17 years with multiple sclerosis. Sequencing was done on a sample of blood. J is TRBJ2-7 and V is TRBV27; 7 nucleotides align to TRBD1. DNA for the CDR3: TGTGCCAGCAGGGGGGACAGTTCCTACGAGCAGTACTTC. It specifies CASRGDSSYEQYF.